Presented here are 27 T cell receptor beta chains from one specimen sequenced in a study of T cells in Graves' hyperthyroidism and ophthalmopathy. The source material, RNA transcripts, was used to amplify TCR beta CDR3 regions. Carried out on the TCR CDR3, a first-round RT-PCR used the HTBI primer set. TCRdb reprocessed the multiplex PCR reads via MiXCR and lists one record per CDR3 protein. The data hold approximately 430,000 distinct CDR3 sequences, with approximately 15% observed a single time. The sample was blood. The source is a man between 18 and 35 years old with Graves' ophthalmopathy.

This clonotype has a count of ten or more. The rearrangement joins TRBV4-1 to TRBJ2-7, with TRBD1 matching over 8 bases. J lost 3 bases, V lost 3 bases, and 7 bases had no gene match. The CDR3 contains 15 residues. Germline-derived CDR1 and CDR2 are MGHRA and YSYEKL. The CDR3 nucleotides are TGCGCCAGCAGCCAGGACAGGGCCCCCTACTACGAGCAGTACTTC. The encoded protein is CASSQDRAPYYEQYF.

This chain connects TRBV6-2 or TRBV6-3 to TRBJ2-7; TRBD2 aligns across 8 bases. This CDR3 contains 14 residues. Trimming cost V 4 bases and J 4 bases; bases outside gene matches: 6. From germline, CDR1 is MNHEY and CDR2 SVGEGT. The CDR3 nucleotides read TGTGCCAGCAGTTCGGGGGGGCCGGCATACGAGCAGTACTTC. Protein product: CASSSGGPAYEQYF.

This clonotype was counted at least ten times. The V call is TRBV20-1, the J call TRBJ2-7; D is undetermined. This CDR3 spans 15 amino acids. The germline V gene has CDR1 DFQATT and CDR2 SNEGSKA (reference sequence). V gave up 5 bases and J gave up 3 bases, with 20 bases separating them. CDR3 nucleotide sequence: TGCAGTGCTTTCCACAAAGACCGGGCCATCTACGAGCAGTACTTC. Encoded protein: CSAFHKDRAIYEQYF.

At least ten counts were recorded for this clonotype. This chain joins TRBV20-1 and TRBJ1-4; D unresolved. This CDR3 contains 12 residues. Trimming pared 2 bases from V and 7 bases from J, leaving 8 bases between. Germline-derived CDR1 and CDR2 are DFQATT and SNEGSKA (reference sequence). The CDR3 sequence: CSARPGSEKLFF. The CDR3 nucleotides read TGCAGTGCTAGACCCGGATCTGAAAAACTGTTTTTT.

This clonotype was seen more than once but under ten times. The rearrangement links TRBV4-2 to TRBJ1-2; D gene ambiguous. With 0 bases removed from V and 4 bases from J, the gap between germline ends came to 6 bases. The CDR3 length is 13 residues. Germline CDR1 and CDR2: LGHNA and YNFKEQ. The CDR3 DNA sequence: TGTGCCAGCAGCCAAGATCTCGGCTATGGCTACACCTTC. Its protein is CASSQDLGYGYTF.

This clonotype was counted ten times or more. The chain couples TRBV20-1 to TRBJ2-3; D may correspond to TRBD1 or TRBD2 (5 bases each). V lost 0 bases and J 0 bases, leaving 7 bases between the germline ends. This CDR3 comprises 14 residues. In germline, CDR1 is DFQATT, CDR2 SNEGSKA (reference sequence). The CDR3 spells CSARDGASTDTQYF. The CDR3, as DNA: TGCAGTGCTAGAGACGGGGCTAGCACAGATACGCAGTATTTT.

The chain has TRBV19 and TRBJ2-6; possibly TRBD1 for D (6 bases). V lost 6 bases to trimming and J lost 1 base, with 10 bases between them. Germline V gene lookup returns CDR1 LNHDA and CDR2 SQIVND (reference sequence). This CDR3 region has 15 residues. The CDR3 is CASSHRGSGANVLTF. Written as DNA, the CDR3 is TGTGCCAGTAGCCATAGGGGGTCTGGGGCCAACGTCCTGACTTTC. The full variable domain, with the rest looked up from reference TRBV19 and TRBJ2-6, is DGGITQSPKYLFRKEGQNVTLSCEQNLNHDAMYWYRQDPGQGLRLIYYSQIVNDFQKGDIAEGYSVSREKKESFPLTVTSAQKNPTAFYLCASSHRGSGANVLTFGAGSRLTVL.

Many counts were recorded for this clonotype. The chain joins TRBV20-1 to TRBJ2-7; D may be TRBD2 (6 bases). The CDR3 is 13 residues long. V lost 6 bases, J lost 6 bases, and 18 bases lay in between. CDR1 and CDR2 from the germline V gene are DFQATT and SNEGSKA (reference sequence). The CDR3 is CSAPRDPRGEQYF. The CDR3 bases are TGCAGTGCCCCGAGGGACCCGCGGGGCGAGCAGTACTTC.

This clonotype came up a few times. The V call is TRBV20-1, the J call TRBJ2-7; D is ambiguous. Germline V gives CDR1 DFQATT, CDR2 SNEGSKA (reference sequence). V was clipped by 3 bases and J by 2 bases, with 11 bases between them. The CDR3 consists of 13 residues. The CDR3 protein is CSARAGEPYEQYF. The CDR3 DNA sequence: TGCAGTGCTAGGGCAGGAGAGCCCTACGAGCAGTACTTC.

This clonotype appeared many times. V gene TRBV18 combines with J gene TRBJ2-5; 7 positions agree with TRBD1. Germline V gene data show CDR1 as KGHSH and CDR2 as LQKENI. The J segment lost 4 bases and the V segment lost 0 bases, leaving 5 bases of the junction unmatched. This CDR3 has 15 amino acids. CDR3 residues: CASSPPNRGRETQYF. DNA of the CDR3: TGTGCCAGCTCACCACCCAACAGGGGAAGAGAGACCCAGTACTTC.

The V gene is TRBV18, the J gene TRBJ2-2, with D perhaps TRBD1 or TRBD2 (5 bases each). This CDR3 has 15 residues. V lost 5 bases to trimming and J lost 1 base, with 11 bases between them. Germline V gives CDR1 KGHSH, CDR2 LQKENI. In DNA form, the CDR3 reads TGTGCCAGCTCATGGGACGGAGAGAACACCGGGGAGCTGTTTTTT. It translates to CASSWDGENTGELFF.

Concerning this clonotype: Possible read error: a much larger clone is one base away. The CDR3 coding sequence is TGTGCCAGCAGCCCGACAGGGACGATGTGGACCCGGTACTTC. Translating gives CASSPTGTMWTRYF. This chain connects TRBV9 to TRBJ2-5; 7 positions agree with TRBD1. Germline assignment: CDR1 SGDLS and CDR2 YYNGEE. The CDR3 runs to 14 residues.

The table lists this clonotype with many counts. This CDR3 is CASSLDGATEAFF. The CDR3 nucleotides read TGTGCCAGCAGCTTAGATGGAGCCACTGAAGCTTTCTTT. The chain uses TRBV11-2 and TRBJ1-1, with D uncertain. Germline-derived CDR1 and CDR2 are SGHAT and FQNNGV. This CDR3 region has 13 residues. The germline V and J ends were trimmed by 0 bases and 4 bases, with 6 bases remaining between them. Complete variable domain (other parts from reference TRBV11-2 and TRBJ1-1): EAGVAQSPRYKIIEKRQSVAFWCNPISGHATLYWYQQILGQGPKLLIQFQNNGVVDDSQLPKDRFSAERLKGVDSTLKIQPAKLEDSAVYLCASSLDGATEAFFGQGTRLTVV.

The rearrangement joins TRBV7-2 to TRBJ2-3; TRBD2 matches at 15 bases. Germline-derived CDR1 and CDR2 are SGHTA and FQGNSA. There are 16 residues in the CDR3. After removal of 5 bases from V and 6 bases from J, the junction contained 6 bases not matched to a gene. CDR3 DNA: TGTGCCAGCAGCCGGACTAGCGGGGGGGCGAAGGATACGCAGTATTTT. Translation gives CASSRTSGGAKDTQYF.

This clonotype was counted a single time. The V gene is TRBV7-9, the J gene TRBJ2-3, with a weak D call TRBD2 (6 bases). The CDR3 loop spans 14 amino acids. CDR1 is SEHNR and CDR2 is FQNEAQ in the germline V gene (reference sequence). The V end lost 5 bases, the J end lost 8 bases, and 17 bases lay between the germline ends. For the CDR3, the DNA is TGTGCCAGCAGCAAATATACTGCGGAGGGTACGCAGTATTTT. Translating it yields CASSKYTAEGTQYF.

The chain uses TRBV5-5 and TRBJ2-2; 8 bases are a match to TRBD1. With V trimmed by 5 bases and J by 3 bases, 9 bases remained unmatched. The germline CDR1 and CDR2 sequences are SGHKS and YYEKEE (reference sequence). This CDR3 region has 16 residues. DNA of the CDR3: TGTGCCAGCAGACCAACCCCGGGACAGGACACCGGGGAGCTGTTTTTT. Translated, it gives CASRPTPGQDTGELFF.

This clonotype was found a few times. The chain links TRBV30 to TRBJ2-3; 7 nucleotides agree with TRBD1. Germline trimming cut 0 bases from V and 0 bases from J; bases unmatched to any gene: 3. Germline assignment: CDR1 GTSNPN and CDR2 SVGIG (reference sequence). The CDR3 runs to 15 residues. CDR3 region: CAWSVTGASTDTQYF. In nucleotides, the CDR3 is TGTGCCTGGAGTGTAACAGGGGCTAGCACAGATACGCAGTATTTT.

The chain couples TRBV7-2 to TRBJ2-5; no definite D call. Germline V gene data show CDR1 as SGHTA and CDR2 as FQGNSA. Trimming took 5 bases from V and 5 from J, leaving 12 bases between them. The CDR3 is made up of 13 amino acids. CDR3: CASSQGVKETQYF. CDR3 sequence (DNA): TGTGCCAGCAGCCAAGGAGTTAAGGAGACCCAGTACTTC.

This clonotype was seen many times. This rearrangement joins TRBV5-1 to TRBJ2-1, with 10 bases identical to TRBD2. The trim removed 2 bases at V and 0 bases at J, leaving 14 bases unmatched. CDR1 and CDR2 from the germline V gene are SGHRS and YFSETQ. The CDR3 sequence is 20 residues long. CDR3 residues: CASSLWGLAGAQSSYNEQFF. The CDR3 nucleotides are TGCGCCAGCAGCTTATGGGGCCTAGCGGGAGCTCAAAGCTCCTACAATGAGCAGTTCTTC.

V usage is TRBV20-1 and J usage is TRBJ2-1; D is perhaps TRBD2 (6 bases). Germline-derived CDR1 and CDR2 are DFQATT and SNEGSKA (reference sequence). Between the trimmed V and J ends, which lost 6 bases and 0 bases, there was a span of 15 bases. This CDR3 comprises 15 residues. CDR3 loop: CSASGAGSSYNEQFF. CDR3 DNA sequence: TGCAGTGCGTCCGGGGCCGGGAGCTCCTACAATGAGCAGTTCTTC.

The chain joins TRBV6-1 to TRBJ1-6, with unresolved D. V shed 8 bases and J shed 5 bases, with 13 bases lying between them. Germline V gene lookup returns CDR1 MNHNS and CDR2 SASEGT. The CDR3 length is 14 residues. CDR3 sequence: CASLSGVHNSPLHF. CDR3 DNA: TGTGCCAGCCTGTCGGGAGTTCATAATTCACCCCTCCACTTT.

The rearrangement uses TRBV27 and TRBJ1-1; unclear D gene. CDR1 is MNHEY and CDR2 is SMNVEV in the germline V gene (reference sequence). This CDR3 comprises 14 residues. Trimming removed 5 bases at V and 1 base at J, with 11 bases between. The CDR3 DNA follows: TGTGCCAGCAGTCTACGGGAGGGGAACACTGAAGCTTTCTTT. Translated: CASSLREGNTEAFF.

This clonotype was seen at least ten times. DNA for the CDR3: TGTGCCAGCAAGGGTTACAGGGTCTTAAGCACAGATACGCAGTATTTT. It is translated as CASKGYRVLSTDTQYF. The J gene is TRBJ2-3, the V gene TRBV28; weak D call: TRBD1 (6 bases). There are 16 residues in the CDR3. The V end lost 7 bases, the J end lost 0 bases, and 17 bases lay between the germline ends. Germline loops: CDR1 MDHEN, CDR2 SYDVKM. The full variable domain, its missing parts supplied by reference TRBV28 and TRBJ2-3, is DVKVTQSSRYLVKRTGEKVFLECVQDMDHENMFWYRQDPGLGLRLIYFSYDVKMKEKGDIPEGYSVSREKKERFSLILESASTNQTSMYLCASKGYRVLSTDTQYFGPGTRLTVL.

Many counts were recorded for this clonotype. J is TRBJ2-5 and V is TRBV30; D is undetermined. Per the germline V gene, CDR1 is GTSNPN and CDR2 is SVGIG (reference sequence). This CDR3 region has 14 residues. The V and J ends lost 0 bases and 2 bases respectively, with 10 bases between them. CDR3 region: CAWSVFARQETQYF. DNA of the CDR3: TGTGCCTGGAGTGTTTTTGCCCGTCAAGAGACCCAGTACTTC.

This clonotype has a handful of counts. The chain carries TRBV20-1 and TRBJ2-4; TRBD2 aligns across 11 bases. There are 15 residues in the CDR3. Germline trimming cut 6 bases from V and 4 bases from J; bases unmatched to any gene: 8. The germline gives CDR1 DFQATT, CDR2 SNEGSKA (reference sequence). CDR3 nucleotide sequence: TGCAGTGCAGGACCTTCTAGCGGGGGGAAAAACATTCAGTACTTC. Translated, it gives CSAGPSSGGKNIQYF.

This clonotype was detected ten times or more. The V gene is TRBV12-3 or TRBV12-4, the J gene TRBJ1-1, with TRBD1 matching over 9 bases. The CDR3 spans 15 residues. V gave up 5 bases and J gave up 3 bases; unmatched junction bases: 7. CDR3 coding DNA: TGTGCCAGCAGTAGCCCGGGGACAGGGCACACTGAAGCTTTCTTT. As protein: CASSSPGTGHTEAFF.

This clonotype was recorded at least ten times. V gene TRBV20-1 combines with J gene TRBJ2-5, with 7 nucleotides matching TRBD2. The CDR3 totals 13 residues. From germline, CDR1 is DFQATT and CDR2 SNEGSKA (reference sequence). J lost 5 bases, V lost 3 bases, and 6 bases had no gene match. DNA of the CDR3: TGCAGTGCTAGCGAGGTGGGAGGGGAGACCCAGTACTTC. Translated: CSASEVGGETQYF.